The 2 T cell receptor beta chains presented below share a single source sample, sequenced in a study of Graves' ophthalmopathy and Graves' hyperthyroidism. RNA served as the template for amplifying TCR beta CDR3 regions. The authors performed first-round RT-PCR with HTBI primers and then a second-round multiplex PCR. Each CDR3 protein is one row after TCRdb ran MiXCR on the multiplex PCR reads. The sample has 660,000 or so distinct CDR3 sequences, over 40% seen once; the top ten hold more than 2.5%. Input material: peripheral blood. These receptors were obtained from an adult man with Graves' ophthalmopathy.

In this sample, this clonotype turned up many times. The rearrangement uses TRBV19 and TRBJ1-3; D uncertain. The CDR3 is 13 residues long. Germline V lookup: CDR1 LNHDA, CDR2 SQIVND (reference sequence). V lost 1 base to trimming and J lost 8 bases, with 9 bases between them. CDR3 protein: CASSIAHVDTIYF. For the CDR3, the DNA is TGTGCCAGTAGTATAGCACACGTGGACACCATATATTTT.

The CDR3 protein is CASSLAGQGNTDTQYF. CDR3 DNA sequence: TGCGCCAGCAGCTTGGCCGGACAGGGGAACACAGATACGCAGTATTTT. The rearrangement links TRBV5-1 to TRBJ2-3; 9 nucleotides match TRBD1. The CDR3 is 16 residues long. Germline values: CDR1 SGHRS, CDR2 YFSETQ. Trimming took 0 bases from V and 2 from J; bases not matched to a gene: 4.